Listed here is a single T cell receptor (beta chain). The assay was immunoSEQ multiplex PCR, and TCRdb's table has in-frame clones only and misses some. The table shows 45,000 to 65,000 clones, with about nine tenths occurring only once. The source of the sample is a study of T cell changes during pregnancy in multiple sclerosis. Germline CDR1 is MNHNY and CDR2 is SVGAGI (reference sequence). This CDR3 contains 16 residues. V lost 3 bases, J lost 5 bases, and 20 bases lay in between. Sequenced here: CD4+ T cells from peripheral blood mononuclear cells, sampled after pregnancy. This receptor was taken from a female donor with multiple sclerosis, enrolled in a pregnancy study. The chain recombines TRBV6-6 with TRBJ2-7; weak D call: TRBD2 (5 bases). For the CDR3, the DNA is TGTGCCAGCAGTTATTTTATGGGGATACCCGGGGACGAGCAGTACTTC. The encoded protein is CASSYFMGIPGDEQYF.